This T cell receptor beta chain comes out of a study of radiotherapy plus CTLA-4 blockade in lung cancer. Study as a whole: Objective responses occurred in about a sixth of patients; 25% to 40% had disease control. The study's findings and limits: Subsequent to radiotherapy plus ipilimumab, tumor-derived TCR clones underwent expansion in blood.

The germline V gene encodes CDR1 LNHNV and CDR2 YYDKDF (reference sequence). Trimming took off 3 bases at V and 3 bases at J, with 8 bases between the two ends. The CDR3 extends over 13 amino acids. Chemo-refractory metastatic non-small-cell lung cancer patients received focal radiation with ipilimumab CTLA-4 blockade. Turning to this clone: Its antigen is as yet unknown.

Sequencing was performed with immunoSEQ multiplex PCR; in TCRdb, only in-frame clones are kept and a portion is missing. The table includes 34,000 or so clones, 70% to 75% detected once. Specimen: peripheral blood, collected from a patient treated with radiotherapy plus ipilimumab. J is TRBJ2-5 and V is TRBV15; D possibly corresponds to TRBD2 (5 bases). The sequence came from a human donor with non-small cell lung cancer that progressed on radiotherapy plus ipilimumab. CDR3 bases: TGTGCCACCAGCAGGGAAGCGGAAGAGACCCAGTACTTC. Translation: CATSREAEETQYF.